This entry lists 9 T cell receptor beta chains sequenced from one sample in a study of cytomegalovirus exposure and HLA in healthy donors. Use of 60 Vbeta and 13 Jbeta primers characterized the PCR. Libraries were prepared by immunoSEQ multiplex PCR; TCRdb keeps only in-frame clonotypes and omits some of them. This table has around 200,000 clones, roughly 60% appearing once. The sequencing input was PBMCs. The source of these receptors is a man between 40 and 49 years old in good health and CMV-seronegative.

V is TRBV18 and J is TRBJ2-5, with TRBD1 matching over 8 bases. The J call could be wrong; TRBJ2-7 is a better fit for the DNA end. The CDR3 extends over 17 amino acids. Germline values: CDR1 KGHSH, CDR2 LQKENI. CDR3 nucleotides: TGTGCCAGCTCACCTATGGAAGTTGGGACAGGCTCCTACGAGCAGTACTTC. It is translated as CASSPMEVGTGSYEQYF.

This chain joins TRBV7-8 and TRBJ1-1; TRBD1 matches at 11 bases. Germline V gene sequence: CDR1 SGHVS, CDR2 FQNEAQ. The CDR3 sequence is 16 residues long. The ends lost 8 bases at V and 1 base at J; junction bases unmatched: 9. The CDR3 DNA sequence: TGTGCCAGCCATGGGACAGGGGGACCTCAGAACACTGAAGCTTTCTTT. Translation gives CASHGTGGPQNTEAFF.

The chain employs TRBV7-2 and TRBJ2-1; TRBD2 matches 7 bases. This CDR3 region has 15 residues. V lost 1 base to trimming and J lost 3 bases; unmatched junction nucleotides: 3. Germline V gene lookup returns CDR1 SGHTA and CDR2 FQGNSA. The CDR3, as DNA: TGTGCCAGCAGCTTAGTGGGCGGGGGCTACAATGAGCAGTTCTTC. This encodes CASSLVGGGYNEQFF. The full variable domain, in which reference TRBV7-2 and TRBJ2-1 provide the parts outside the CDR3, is GAGVSQSPSNKVTEKGKDVELRCDPISGHTALYWYRQSLGQGLEFLIYFQGNSAPDKSGLPSDRFSAERTGGSVSTLTIQRTQQEDSAVYLCASSLVGGGYNEQFFGPGTRLTVL.

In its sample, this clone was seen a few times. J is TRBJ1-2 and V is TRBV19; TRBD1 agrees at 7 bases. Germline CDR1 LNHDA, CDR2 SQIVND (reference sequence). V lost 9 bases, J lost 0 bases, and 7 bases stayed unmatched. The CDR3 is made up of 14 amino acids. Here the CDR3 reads CASKQGPTNYGYTF. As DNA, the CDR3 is TGTGCCAGCAAACAGGGGCCCACTAACTATGGCTACACCTTC.

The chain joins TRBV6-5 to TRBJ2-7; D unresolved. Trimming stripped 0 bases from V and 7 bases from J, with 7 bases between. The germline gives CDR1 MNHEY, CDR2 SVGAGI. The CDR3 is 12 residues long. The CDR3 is CASSYSVGEQYF. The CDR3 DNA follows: TGTGCCAGCAGTTACTCCGTCGGGGAGCAGTACTTC.

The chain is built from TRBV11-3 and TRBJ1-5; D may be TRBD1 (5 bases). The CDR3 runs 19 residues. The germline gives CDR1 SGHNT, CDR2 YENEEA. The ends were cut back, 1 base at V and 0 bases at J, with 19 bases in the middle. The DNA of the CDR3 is TGTGCCAGCAGCTTAGTCGAGCCCCAGGAGGGGTATAGCAATCAGCCCCAGCATTTT. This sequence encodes CASSLVEPQEGYSNQPQHF.

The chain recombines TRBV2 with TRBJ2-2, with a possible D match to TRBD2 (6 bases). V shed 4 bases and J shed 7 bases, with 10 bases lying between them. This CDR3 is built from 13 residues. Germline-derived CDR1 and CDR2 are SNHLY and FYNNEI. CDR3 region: CASSASGVGELFF. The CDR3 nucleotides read TGTGCCAGCAGTGCTTCGGGGGTCGGGGAGCTGTTTTTT.

CDR3 region: CASTRVQGALAQYF. In DNA, the CDR3 is TGTGCCAGCACTCGGGTCCAGGGGGCACTTGCCCAGTACTTC. This sequence joins TRBV14 and TRBJ2-5, with 8 bases that match TRBD1. The germline gives CDR1 SGHDN, CDR2 FVKESK. Trimming cost V 7 bases and J 9 bases; bases outside gene matches: 13. The CDR3 extends over 14 amino acids. The full variable domain, in which reference TRBV14 and TRBJ2-5 provide the parts outside the CDR3, is EAGVTQFPSHSVIEKGQTVTLRCDPISGHDNLYWYRRVMGKEIKFLLHFVKESKQDESGMPNNRFLAERTGGTYSTLKVQPAELEDSGVYFCASTRVQGALAQYFGPGTRLLVL.

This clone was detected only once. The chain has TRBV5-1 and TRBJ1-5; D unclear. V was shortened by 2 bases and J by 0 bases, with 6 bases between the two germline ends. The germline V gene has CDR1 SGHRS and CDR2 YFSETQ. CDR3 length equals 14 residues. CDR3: CASSLDNSNQPQHF. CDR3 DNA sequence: TGCGCCAGCAGCTTAGACAATAGCAATCAGCCCCAGCATTTT.